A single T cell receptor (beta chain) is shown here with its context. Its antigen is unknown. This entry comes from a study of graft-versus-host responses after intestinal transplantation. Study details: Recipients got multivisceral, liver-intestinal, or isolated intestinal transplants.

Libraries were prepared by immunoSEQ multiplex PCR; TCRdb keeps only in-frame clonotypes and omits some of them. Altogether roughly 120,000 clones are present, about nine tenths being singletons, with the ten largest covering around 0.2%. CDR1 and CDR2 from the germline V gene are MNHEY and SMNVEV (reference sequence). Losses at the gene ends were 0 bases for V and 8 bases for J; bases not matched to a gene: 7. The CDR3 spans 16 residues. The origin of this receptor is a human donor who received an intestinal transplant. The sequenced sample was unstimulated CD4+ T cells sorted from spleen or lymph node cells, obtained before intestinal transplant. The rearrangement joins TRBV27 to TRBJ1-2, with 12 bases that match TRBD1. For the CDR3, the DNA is TGTGCCAGCAGTTTATCCCCGGGACAGGGGGCTCGGGGCTACACCTTC. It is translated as CASSLSPGQGARGYTF.